This is a list of T cell receptor beta chains from one sample in a study of cytomegalovirus exposure and HLA in healthy donors. Libraries were prepared by immunoSEQ multiplex PCR; TCRdb keeps only in-frame clonotypes and omits some of them. The sample has under 130,000 clones, just under 75% seen once; the top ten hold about 2.8%. Sequencing was carried out using PBMCs. The receptors were gathered from a man aged 50 or older in good health and CMV-seropositive. Each CDR3 is given with its conserved first and last residue. D genes are given only for firm matches. The size of a clone is reported for some rows only, either as once, few or many, or as a class for expanded clones.

size,J,V,D,DNA,CDR3
once,TRBJ2-6,TRBV2,NA,TGTGCCAGCAGTGAGGGCAGGGGACGCTCTGGGGCCAACGTCCTGACTTTC,CASSEGRGRSGANVLTF
few,TRBJ2-5,TRBV11-2,NA,TGTGCCAGCAGCGCGCCAGGGGAGTACGGAGAGACCCAGTACTTC,CASSAPGEYGETQYF
NA,TRBJ2-2,TRBV5-1,TRBD1,TGCGCCAGCAGCCTAGGCCCAGCAGGGGGTGGAGCCGGGGAGCTGTTTTTT,CASSLGPAGGGAGELFF
NA,TRBJ1-2,TRBV7-2,NA,TGTGCCAGCAGCTTATCAGCGGGCTATGGCTACACCTTC,CASSLSAGYGYTF
NA,TRBJ1-2,TRBV7-3,TRBD1,TGTGCCAGCAGCTTAACGTCGACAGGGGACTATGGCTACACCTTC,CASSLTSTGDYGYTF
NA,TRBJ2-7,TRBV9,TRBD1,TGTGCCAGCAGCGTAAGTTCAGGGGGCTTTAGGTCCTACGAGCAGTACTTC,CASSVSSGGFRSYEQYF
NA,TRBJ1-1,TRBV5-1,TRBD1,TGCGCCAGCGGACAGGTTACGAACACTGAAGCTTTCTTT,CASGQVTNTEAFF
NA,TRBJ1-4,TRBV9,NA,TGTGCCAGCAGCCCCCACAGGGACCCTAATGAAAAACTGTTTTTT,CASSPHRDPNEKLFF
NA,TRBJ1-1,TRBV2,NA,TGTGCCGGTACAGGAACAGCGAACACTGAAGCTTTCTTT,CAGTGTANTEAFF
few,TRBJ2-7,TRBV6-6,NA,TGTGCCAGCAGTTACCAAGAATACAAGCAGTACTTC,CASSYQEYKQYF
NA,TRBJ2-3,TRBV9,TRBD2,TGTGCCAGCAGCGTTTCCGGACTAGCGGGGAGAACTAGCACAGATACGCAGTATTTT,CASSVSGLAGRTSTDTQYF
NA,TRBJ1-1,TRBV4-1,TRBD1,TGCGCCAGCAGCCTAAGGACAGGGCATAACACTGAAGCTTTCTTT,CASSLRTGHNTEAFF
NA,TRBJ2-3,TRBV13,TRBD2,TGTGCCAGCAGCTTTCAGAGGACTAGCTCAGATACGCAGTATTTT,CASSFQRTSSDTQYF
few,TRBJ2-2,TRBV29-1,NA,TGCAGCGGGAGAAAGGGGGAGATCGCCGGGGAGCTGTTTTTT,CSGRKGEIAGELFF
few,TRBJ1-6,TRBV7-6,NA,TGTGCCAGCAGTTGGAGCTCCTATAATTCACCCCTCCACTTT,CASSWSSYNSPLHF
NA,TRBJ2-2,TRBV7-6,TRBD2,TGTGCCAGCAGCTTAGTGGGACTAGCGGGGACGGTTCCTACCGGGGAGCTGTTTTTT,CASSLVGLAGTVPTGELFF
few,TRBJ1-2,TRBV7-8,TRBD1,TGTGCCAGCAGCTTAGGCGCCGGGACAGGCTATGGCTACACCTTC,CASSLGAGTGYGYTF
NA,TRBJ1-1,TRBV13,NA,TGTGCCAGCAGCTTAGGATTCGGGAGCACTGAAGCTTTCTTT,CASSLGFGSTEAFF
NA,TRBJ2-5,TRBV14,TRBD2,TGTGCCAGCAGCCAGACTAGCGAGGGAGAGACCCAGTACTTC,CASSQTSEGETQYF
NA,TRBJ2-7,TRBV19,NA,TGTGCCAGTAGCCCAAAAGTCCGCGGGGACGAGCAGTACTTC,CASSPKVRGDEQYF
NA,TRBJ2-5,TRBV29-1,NA,TGCAGCGTGGGGCGTGGGGTCGGGGAGACCCAGTACTTC,CSVGRGVGETQYF
NA,TRBJ2-2,TRBV7-9,TRBD2,TGTGCCAGCAGCTGGAGCGGGCAAGGACTAGCGGGCACCGGGGAGCTGTTTTTT,CASSWSGQGLAGTGELFF
NA,TRBJ2-2,TRBV2,NA,TGTGCCAGCGCTGCCGGCCTACCAGGCGGGGAGCTGTTTTTT,CASAAGLPGGELFF
NA,TRBJ2-5,TRBV7-2,NA,TGTGCCAGCAGCCTCAGGGTGGGCGAAGAGACCCAGTACTTC,CASSLRVGEETQYF
NA,TRBJ1-6,TRBV4-1,NA,TGCGCCAGCAGCCAAGTCGAGGTCTCACCCCTCCACTTT,CASSQVEVSPLHF
NA,TRBJ2-1,TRBV6-1,NA,TGTGCCAGCAGTGTACAGGTCGGGTCCTACAATGAGCAGTTCTTC,CASSVQVGSYNEQFF
NA,TRBJ2-7,TRBV5-1,TRBD1,TGCGCCAGCAGCTACACCGACAGGGGGAGAGGCGAGCAGTACTTC,CASSYTDRGRGEQYF
NA,TRBJ1-1,TRBV5-4,TRBD1,TGTGCCAGCAGCTTGGCCGGGCAGGGGGATAGAGCTTTCTTT,CASSLAGQGDRAFF
once,TRBJ1-1,TRBV7-9,NA,TGTGCCAGCAGCTTAGTGGGAAAAGTCCCGGGGGCTTTCTTT,CASSLVGKVPGAFF
few,TRBJ1-5,TRBV30,NA,TGTGCCTGGAGCCCCGACAGGTGGGGCCAGCCCCAGCATTTT,CAWSPDRWGQPQHF